The present TCR beta chain was sequenced within a study of regulatory T cells in long-lasting Graves disease. Study-level background: The definition of persistent Graves' disease was over 5 years of antithyroid drugs with positive TSH receptor antibodies.

General study findings and limits: Sample size was small, which may have lowered accuracy. Persistent disease preferred TRBV28, TRBJ1-2 and TRBJ2-5.

Relying on iRepertoire HTBI primers and Arm-PCR of CDR3 regions, the team built TCR beta libraries. A single record per CDR3 protein comes from TCRdb applying MiXCR to the multiplex PCR reads. Here the sample spans almost 350,000 distinct CDR3 sequences, 15% to 20% being singletons. The time point here: persistent/refractory GD, antithyroid drugs over 5 years with positive TRAb. RNA isolated from PBMCs was used to make the TCR library. CDR3 length equals 12 residues. With 5 bases clipped from V and 12 bases from J, the junction kept 3 bases outside the gene matches. Germline CDR1 SNHLY, CDR2 FYNNEI. This clonotype was seen at least ten times. What it recognizes is unknown.

The rearrangement uses TRBV2 and TRBJ1-6; 8 bases map to TRBD1. The TCR sequence derives from a female donor with Graves disease. The source was peripheral blood mononuclear cells (PBMCs), collected when the disease was refractory, from a patient treated with antithyroid drugs. The DNA of the CDR3 is TGTGCCAGCAGTCGCGACAGGGGACCCCTCCACTTT. This translates into CASSRDRGPLHF.